The 30 T cell receptor beta chains presented below share a single source sample, sequenced in a study of T cell clonality in common variable immunodeficiency. The table came from immunoSEQ multiplex PCR; TCRdb's copy has only in-frame clones and leaves some out. The repertoire has some 64,000 clones, none seen only once; the ten largest take 1.7%. Sequencing input: peripheral blood mononuclear cells. The receptors were gathered from a person between 18 and 75 years old in good health.

This clone was picked up many times. The CDR3 end lies 3 residues beyond the end of the read and is filled in from the germline J gene. The rearrangement joins TRBV28 to TRBJ2-7; TRBD1 is a possible D gene (5 bases). This CDR3 comprises 14 residues. V was shortened by 2 bases and J by 5 bases, with 13 bases between the two germline ends. Per germline, CDR1 MDHEN and CDR2 SYDVKM. The CDR3 reads CASSLLRVYDEQYF. CDR3 bases read: TGTGCCAGCAGTTTACTCAGGGTTTACGACGAG.

This clone was seen repeatedly, ten times or more. The read ends 3 residues early relative to the CDR3; the germline J gene fills the gap. The chain is built from TRBV7-7 and TRBJ2-5; D may be TRBD1 (7 bases). The germline V gene encodes CDR1 SSHAT and CDR2 FNYEAQ (reference sequence). Trimming removed 1 base from V and 2 bases from J, with 11 bases in between. CDR3 length: 15 amino acids. CDR3 in amino acids: CASSLGAGGQETQYF. The sequenced CDR3 bases are TGTGCCAGCAGCTTAGGGGCAGGGGGGCAAGAGACC.

At least ten counts were recorded for this clone. The read ends 3 residues shy of where the CDR3 ends; the end is completed using the germline J gene. The V and J genes are TRBV27 and TRBJ1-4; tentative D call: TRBD1 (6 bases). CDR1 is MNHEY and CDR2 is SMNVEV in the germline V gene (reference sequence). The CDR3 loop spans 17 amino acids. Trimming stripped 4 bases from V and 0 bases from J, with 15 bases between. This chain's CDR3 is CASSSLGQSATNEKLFF. The DNA read from the CDR3 is TGTGCCAGCAGTTCGTTAGGACAGTCAGCAACTAATGAAAAA. Full variable domain (outside the CDR3, taken from reference TRBV27 and TRBJ1-4): EAQVTQNPRYLITVTGKKLTVTCSQNMNHEYMSWYRQDPGLGLRQIYYSMNVEVTDKGDVPEGYKVSRKEKRNFPLILESPSPNQTSLYFCASSSLGQSATNEKLFFGSGTQLSVL.

Many counts were recorded for this clone. The sequence runs out 3 residues before the end of the CDR3; the remainder is reconstructed from the germline J gene. The gene calls are TRBV18 and TRBJ2-7; 9 nucleotides line up with TRBD2. The J segment lost 6 bases and the V segment lost 0 bases, leaving 12 bases of the junction unmatched. The CDR3 extends over 17 amino acids. Germline V CDR1 and CDR2: KGHSH, LQKENI. The CDR3 reads CASSPPYPGAGGGEQYF. The DNA read from the CDR3 is TGTGCCAGCTCACCACCGTACCCGGGAGCGGGGGGAGGCGAG.

With respect to this clone: The read halts 3 residues ahead of the CDR3 end, with the missing end drawn from the germline J gene. This chain joins TRBV19 and TRBJ1-2, with D possibly matching TRBD1 (6 bases). The germline CDR1 and CDR2 sequences are LNHDA and SQIVND (reference sequence). V lost 10 bases to trimming and J lost 3 bases, with 21 bases between them. The CDR3 contains 15 residues. CDR3 in amino acids: CATQHRGGHDYGYTF. The part of the CDR3 DNA that was read is TGTGCCACCCAACATCGGGGGGGGCATGACTATGGC.

This clone came up many times. The read comes to an end 3 residues before the CDR3 does, leaving the germline J gene to fill in the end. The chain carries TRBV9 and TRBJ2-3; weak D call: TRBD1 (5 bases). CDR1 is SGDLS and CDR2 is YYNGEE in the germline V gene. Trimming took 4 bases from V and 3 from J, leaving 9 bases between them. The CDR3 loop spans 13 amino acids. The sequenced CDR3 bases are TGTGCCAGCAGCTCGACAGTAACAGATACG. Its protein is CASSSTVTDT. The complete CDR3 protein is CASSSTVTDTQYF.

In its sample, this clone was seen many times. The CDR3 end lies 3 residues beyond the end of the read and is filled in from the germline J gene. The chain uses TRBV19 and TRBJ1-1; tentatively, D is TRBD1 (5 bases). CDR1 is LNHDA, CDR2 SQIVND, per germline (reference sequence). The V and J ends lost 1 base and 6 bases respectively, with 15 bases between them. The CDR3 totals 15 residues. CDR3 DNA (partial): TGTGCCAGTAGTATAGGCGGGGCCTCGAGTTCTGAA. Its protein is CASSIGGASSSE. The entire CDR3 protein reads CASSIGGASSSEAFF.

This clone appeared many times. With the read ending 3 residues before the CDR3 end, the germline J gene is used to fill in that end. The gene calls are TRBV30 and TRBJ2-2, with TRBD1 matching over 8 bases. Germline V gene data show CDR1 as GTSNPN and CDR2 as SVGIG (reference sequence). CDR3 length: 15 residues. CDR3 DNA, as far as it was read: TGTGCTCATAACCTCGACAGGGGGAACACCGGGGAG. This codes for CAHNLDRGNTGE. The CDR3 reads in full as CAHNLDRGNTGELFF. The full variable domain, rest sourced from reference TRBV30 and TRBJ2-2, is SQTIHQWPATLVQPVGSPLSLECTVEGTSNPNLYWYRQAAGRGLQLLFYSVGIGQISSEVPQNLSASRPQDRQFILSSKKLLLSDSGFYLCAHNLDRGNTGELFFGEGSRLTVL.

CDR3 DNA, as far as it was read: TGCGCCAGCAGCTTGAAGAACCAGGGGAACAATGAG. It codes for CASSLKNQGNNE. The whole CDR3 reads CASSLKNQGNNEQFF. The rearrangement joins TRBV5-1 to TRBJ2-1; D perhaps matches TRBD1 (6 bases). The read finishes 3 residues shy of the CDR3 end, and the germline J gene is used to complete it. V lost 1 base to trimming and J lost 5 bases, with 13 bases between them. This CDR3 has 15 amino acids. Germline CDR1 is SGHRS and CDR2 is YFSETQ.

Many counts were recorded for this clone. The missing CDR3 end, 3 residues past where the read stops, is filled in from the germline J gene. This chain connects TRBV19 to TRBJ2-2; 13 nucleotides line up with TRBD2. With 5 bases clipped from V and 4 bases from J, the junction kept 7 bases outside the gene matches. Germline V CDR1 and CDR2: LNHDA, SQIVND (reference sequence). The CDR3 is made up of 17 amino acids. CDR3 sequence: CASSPTSGGAVTGELFF. Partial CDR3 DNA: TGTGCCAGTAGTCCAACTAGCGGGGGGGCTGTCACCGGGGAG.

In its sample, this clone was seen many times. The CDR3 goes on 3 residues after the read ends, and that part is filled in from the germline J gene. The chain uses TRBV5-1 and TRBJ1-6; TRBD1 might be the D (5 bases). With 4 bases removed from V and 0 bases from J, the gap between germline ends came to 11 bases. This CDR3 has 16 residues. Germline CDR1 and CDR2: SGHRS and YFSETQ. CDR3 DNA, as far as it was read: TGCGCCAGCAGCCCCCGACAGAGCTCCTATAATTCACCC. Translated, it gives CASSPRQSSYNSP. The complete CDR3 protein is CASSPRQSSYNSPLHF.

This clone was recorded at least ten times. The read is 3 residues too short to cover the CDR3 end, so that end is filled in from the germline J gene. The chain is built from TRBV20-1 and TRBJ2-2, with 8 bases identical to TRBD1. CDR1 is DFQATT, CDR2 SNEGSKA, per germline (reference sequence). V gave up 0 bases and J gave up 7 bases; unmatched junction bases: 13. CDR3 size: 17 residues. The CDR3 sequence: CSARDVGQGAMIGELFF. The sequenced CDR3 bases are TGCAGTGCTAGAGATGTAGGGCAGGGGGCTATGATCGGGGAG.

In this sample, this clone turned up many times. The CDR3 end falls 3 residues outside the read, so it is completed with the germline J gene. The chain links TRBV5-1 to TRBJ2-6, with D tentatively TRBD1 (6 bases). The CDR3 runs 19 residues. Germline V gene lookup returns CDR1 SGHRS and CDR2 YFSETQ. V lost 2 bases and J 1 base, leaving 19 bases between the germline ends. CDR3 in amino acids: CASSFRQVIWRSGANVLTF. Incomplete CDR3 DNA: TGCGCCAGCAGCTTTAGACAGGTTATCTGGCGGTCTGGGGCCAACGTC.

This clone has a count of ten or more. The CDR3 bases that were read are TGTGCCAGCAGCGTAGCAGGACAGGGGGCCTACAATGAG. This codes for CASSVAGQGAYNE. The CDR3 as a whole reads CASSVAGQGAYNEQFF. This chain connects TRBV9 to TRBJ2-1; 10 bases are shared with TRBD1. The CDR3 end falls 3 residues outside the read, so it is completed with the germline J gene. The CDR3 spans 16 residues. The trim removed 0 bases at V and 2 bases at J, leaving 2 bases unmatched. The V gene's germline CDR1 is SGDLS and CDR2 YYNGEE.

This clone showed up many times. The read finishes 3 residues shy of the CDR3 end, and the germline J gene is used to complete it. The chain has TRBV2 and TRBJ1-5; TRBD1 aligns across 7 bases. V was pared by 7 bases and J by 3 bases, with 6 bases of the junction left unmatched. The CDR3 spans 14 residues. Germline-derived CDR1 and CDR2 are SNHLY and FYNNEI. CDR3 DNA, as far as it was read: TGTGCCAGCACTAGAGGGGGCGCCAATCAGCCC. Protein sequence: CASTRGGANQP. The CDR3 reads in full as CASTRGGANQPQHF.

This clone was detected many times. This same CDR3 is encoded by further DNA sequences in the sample. This chain's CDR3 is CASSVYNEQFF. The CDR3 bases that were read are TGTGCCAGTAGTGTATACAATGAG. The chain combines TRBV19 with TRBJ2-1; D is unresolved. The read terminates 3 residues before the CDR3 end, so the remaining end is supplied by the germline J gene. Germline CDR1 and CDR2: LNHDA and SQIVND (reference sequence). This CDR3 is 11 amino acids long. V was trimmed by 5 bases and J by 4 bases, leaving 3 bases between them.

In its sample, this clone was seen many times. The CDR3 extends 3 residues past the end of the read, so its final part is completed from the germline J gene. The genes are TRBV4-1 and TRBJ2-6; D gene uncertain. There are 16 residues in the CDR3. The germline V gene encodes CDR1 MGHRA and CDR2 YSYEKL. V lost 1 base, J lost 0 bases, and 7 bases lay in between. CDR3 bases read: TGCGCCAGCAGCCAAGTACAGCTCTCTGGGGCCAACGTC. Amino acid sequence: CASSQVQLSGANV. The whole CDR3 protein is CASSQVQLSGANVLTF.

In this sample, this clone turned up many times. The CDR3 extends 3 residues past the end of the read, so its final part is completed from the germline J gene. The genes are TRBV2 and TRBJ1-2; D is unclear. Trimming cost V 7 bases and J 4 bases, with 13 bases left between them. Germline loops: CDR1 SNHLY, CDR2 FYNNEI. This CDR3 region has 13 residues. The CDR3 bases that were read are TGTGCCAGCATATGGAAGCCTAGCTATGGC. Translating gives CASIWKPSYG. The whole CDR3 reads CASIWKPSYGYTF.

This clone was seen many times. The read ends 3 residues shy of where the CDR3 ends; the end is completed using the germline J gene. This sequence joins TRBV29-1 and TRBJ2-7; D is perhaps TRBD1 (5 bases). Trimming pared 1 base from V and 6 bases from J, leaving 10 bases between. This CDR3 has 12 residues. Germline CDR1 SQVTM, CDR2 ANQGSEA. CDR3 DNA (partial): TGCAGCGTTGAAGTGCAAACAGGCGAG. It specifies CSVEVQTGE. The complete CDR3 protein is CSVEVQTGEQYF.

This clone has at least ten counts. The read finishes 3 residues shy of the CDR3 end, and the germline J gene is used to complete it. V gene TRBV29-1 combines with J gene TRBJ2-3; 14 nucleotides match TRBD2. The ends lost 1 base at V and 5 bases at J; junction bases unmatched: 8. This CDR3 spans 17 amino acids. The germline V gene encodes CDR1 SQVTM and CDR2 ANQGSEA. The CDR3 DNA, read in part, is TGCAGCGTTGAAGGACTAGCGGGAGGGCCAAGGAGAGATACG. It is translated as CSVEGLAGGPRRDT. The entire CDR3 reads CSVEGLAGGPRRDTQYF.

This clone was counted only a few times. This CDR3 is CASSLISDEQYF. The part of the CDR3 DNA that was read is TGTGCCAGCAGCTTAATATCGGACGAG. V usage is TRBV7-9 and J usage is TRBJ2-7; D is undetermined. Read sequence stops 3 residues before the CDR3 end, and the germline J gene provides the missing end. The V gene's germline CDR1 is SEHNR and CDR2 FQNEAQ (reference sequence). Deletions cut 2 bases from V and 5 bases from J, with 7 bases between. This CDR3 has 12 residues.

This clone came up many times. The CDR3 goes on 3 residues after the read ends, and that part is filled in from the germline J gene. V is TRBV20-1 and J is TRBJ2-1; TRBD2 aligns across 8 bases. Per germline, CDR1 DFQATT and CDR2 SNEGSKA (reference sequence). CDR3 size: 16 residues. V gave up 6 bases and J gave up 3 bases; unmatched junction bases: 13. The covered CDR3 bases are TGCAGTGCACTAGGGAGCGGGAGAAGGATCTACAATGAG. The encoded protein is CSALGSGRRIYNE. The full-length CDR3 reads as CSALGSGRRIYNEQFF.

Remarks on this clone: With the read ending 3 residues before the CDR3 end, the germline J gene is used to fill in that end. The chain carries TRBV11-3 and TRBJ2-1; TRBD2 matches at 11 bases. Trimming removed 3 bases from V and 7 bases from J; junction bases left unmatched: 5. The germline V gene encodes CDR1 SGHNT and CDR2 YENEEA. The CDR3 is 15 residues long. The CDR3 sequence: CASSFTSGSGNEQFF. The sequenced part of the CDR3 DNA is TGTGCCAGCAGCTTCACTAGCGGGAGCGGAAATGAG.

Ten or more counts support this clone. The CDR3 extends 3 residues past the end of the read, so its final part is completed from the germline J gene. The chain has TRBV7-9 and TRBJ1-1; maybe TRBD1 (5 bases). The germline V gene encodes CDR1 SEHNR and CDR2 FQNEAQ (reference sequence). With 2 bases removed from V and 1 base from J, the gap between germline ends came to 5 bases. The CDR3 contains 13 residues. CDR3 DNA (partial): TGTGCCAGCAGCTTAACAGGGAACACTGAA. Protein product: CASSLTGNTE. The complete CDR3 reads CASSLTGNTEAFF.

This clone has ten or more counts. The read ends 3 residues early relative to the CDR3; the germline J gene fills the gap. V usage is TRBV5-8 and J usage is TRBJ2-1; no clear D. The CDR3 spans 11 residues. Deletions cut 0 bases from V and 9 bases from J, with 4 bases between. Germline V gives CDR1 SGHTS, CDR2 YDEGEE. This CDR3 is CASSLVSEQFF. CDR3 bases read: TGTGCCAGCAGCTTGGTATCTGAG. Full variable domain (outside the CDR3, taken from reference TRBV5-8 and TRBJ2-1): EAGVTQSPTHLIKTRGQQATLRCSPISGHTSVYWYQQALGLGLQFLLWYDEGEERNRGNFPPRFSGRQFPNYSSELNVNALELEDSALYLCASSLVSEQFFGPGTRLTVL.

The sample holds many counts of this clone. The sequenced fragment ends 3 residues before the CDR3 boundary, so the rest is inferred from the germline J gene. The J gene is TRBJ2-7, the V gene TRBV4-1; 7 nucleotides line up with TRBD2. Per the germline V gene, CDR1 is MGHRA and CDR2 is YSYEKL. The CDR3 covers 15 residues. The V gene end was trimmed by 2 bases and the J gene end by 5 bases; junction bases not matched to a gene: 9. The covered CDR3 bases are TGCGCCAGCAGCCAACTGGGGGGGGAGAGAAACGAG. This codes for CASSQLGGERNE. From start to end, the CDR3 is CASSQLGGERNEQYF.

This clone was seen at least ten times. The CDR3 end lies 3 residues beyond the end of the read and is filled in from the germline J gene. This chain connects TRBV5-1 to TRBJ1-2; D is unresolved. Per the germline V gene, CDR1 is SGHRS and CDR2 is YFSETQ. The CDR3 covers 16 residues. Deletions cut 4 bases from V and 2 bases from J, with 18 bases between. CDR3 in amino acids: CASSIGSNARNYGYTF. Incomplete CDR3 DNA: TGCGCCAGCAGCATAGGGTCCAACGCCCGGAACTATGGC.

This clone was counted ten times or more. The CDR3 goes on 3 residues after the read ends, and that part is filled in from the germline J gene. The chain is built from TRBV7-9 and TRBJ1-1; D perhaps matches TRBD1 (5 bases). The germline V and J ends were trimmed by 7 bases and 1 base, with 16 bases remaining between them. The CDR3 covers 15 residues. Germline CDR1 SEHNR, CDR2 FQNEAQ (reference sequence). The CDR3 sequence is CASNKWGDGNTEAFF. CDR3 DNA, as far as it was read: TGTGCCAGCAACAAATGGGGGGATGGGAACACTGAA.

In this sample, this clone turned up many times. The chain's CDR3 is CASSQDRALHF. The sequenced part of the CDR3 DNA is TGCGCCAGCAGCCAAGATAGGGCC. The gene calls are TRBV4-1 and TRBJ1-6; D unclear. With the read ending 3 residues before the CDR3 end, the germline J gene is used to fill in that end. Germline V lookup: CDR1 MGHRA, CDR2 YSYEKL. The CDR3 is 11 amino acids.

The table lists this clone with many counts. The CDR3 is cut off 3 residues early in the read; its end comes from the germline J gene. V is TRBV19 and J is TRBJ1-2; 9 bases are shared with TRBD1. The germline gives CDR1 LNHDA, CDR2 SQIVND (reference sequence). This CDR3 has 14 amino acids. Germline trimming cut 4 bases from V and 2 bases from J; bases unmatched to any gene: 2. CDR3 sequence reads: CASSKGQGNYGYTF. CDR3 DNA, as far as it was read: TGTGCCAGTAGTAAAGGACAGGGGAACTATGGC. Full variable domain (missing parts from reference TRBV19 and TRBJ1-2): DGGITQSPKYLFRKEGQNVTLSCEQNLNHDAMYWYRQDPGQGLRLIYYSQIVNDFQKGDIAEGYSVSREKKESFPLTVTSAQKNPTAFYLCASSKGQGNYGYTFGSGTRLTVV.